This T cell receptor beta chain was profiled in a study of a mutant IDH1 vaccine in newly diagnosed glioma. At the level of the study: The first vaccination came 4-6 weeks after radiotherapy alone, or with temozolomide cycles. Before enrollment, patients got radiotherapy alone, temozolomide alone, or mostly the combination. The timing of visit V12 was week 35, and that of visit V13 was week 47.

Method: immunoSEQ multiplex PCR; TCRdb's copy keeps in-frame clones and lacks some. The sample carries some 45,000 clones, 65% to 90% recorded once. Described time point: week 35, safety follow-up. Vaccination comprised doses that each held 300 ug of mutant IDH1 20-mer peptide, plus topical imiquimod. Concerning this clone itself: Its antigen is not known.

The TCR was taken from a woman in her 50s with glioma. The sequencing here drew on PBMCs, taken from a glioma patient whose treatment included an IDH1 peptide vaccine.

The CDR3 nucleotides read TGTGCCAGCAGTTTATCCGGCGGGACACGGGGTAATTTGGCCCAGCATTTT. It is translated as CASSLSGGTRGNLAQHF. V gene TRBV27 combines with J gene TRBJ1-5; tentative D call: TRBD1 (6 bases). This CDR3 region has 17 residues. V lost 0 bases and J lost 11, with 23 bases in between. Germline V gene lookup returns CDR1 MNHEY and CDR2 SMNVEV (reference sequence).